A single T cell receptor (beta chain) is shown here with its context. Living in under 30 US areas, the participants were between roughly 18 and 90 years of age. Repertoires were generated with immunoSEQ multiplex PCR, while TCRdb's copy carries only in-frame clones and drops some. The sample has about 240,000 clones, roughly 80% seen once. The entry originates in a study of blood T cell repertoires in COVID-19. Study overall: Samples came from the United States, Italy and Spain, spanning acute and convalescent COVID-19. Sources were T cells, B-cell-depleted T cells, or PBMCs; the material itself was cDNA or gDNA.

This TCR was sampled from a woman in her forties who had been exposed to COVID-19. Sequencing was performed on PBMCs or T cells enriched from blood (not recorded which).

The CDR3 spells CAWSGGPQFF. The DNA of the CDR3 is TGTGCCTGGAGTGGGGGGCCTCAGTTCTTC. This chain uses TRBV30 with TRBJ2-1, with a possible D match to TRBD1 (6 bases). Per germline, CDR1 GTSNPN and CDR2 SVGIG (reference sequence). This CDR3 spans 10 amino acids. V shed 1 base and J shed 13 bases, with 8 bases lying between them.